These T cell receptor beta chains were read from a single sample in a study of blood T cell repertoires in COVID-19. The repertoire was sequenced with immunoSEQ multiplex PCR; TCRdb's copy has only in-frame clones and lacks some. The sample consists of roughly 150,000 clones, 75% to 90% of them appearing once. Sequenced sample: PBMCs or T cells enriched from blood (not recorded which). Receptor source: a man aged 65 to 79 who had been exposed to COVID-19. The CDR3 runs from the conserved cysteine through the conserved F or W. D genes are given only for firm matches. The size entry is marked missing in some rows and otherwise reads once, few, many or a size class.

clone_size j_call d_call v_call cdr3_aa cdr3_nt
NA TRBJ2-7 TRBD2 TRBV5-5 CASSLGLAITYEQYF TGTGCCAGCAGCTTGGGACTAGCGATAACCTACGAGCAGTACTTC
NA TRBJ2-5 TRBD1 TRBV5-5 CASSLHRGETQYF TGTGCCAGCAGCTTACACAGGGGCGAGACCCAGTACTTC
NA TRBJ2-2 NA TRBV18 CASSRSGLRTGELFF TGTGCCAGCTCACGCTCGGGGTTGCGAACCGGGGAGCTGTTTTTT
NA TRBJ1-1 TRBD1 TRBV5-1 CASSGGTGGASTEAFF TGCGCCAGCAGCGGAGGGACAGGGGGCGCGTCCACTGAAGCTTTCTTT
NA TRBJ2-2 TRBD2 TRBV25-1 CASSEAGDTGELFF TGTGCCAGCAGTGAAGCGGGAGACACCGGGGAGCTGTTTTTT
NA TRBJ2-5 NA TRBV7-9 CASSLARNRVETQYF TGTGCCAGCAGCTTAGCGCGTAACAGGGTAGAGACCCAGTACTTC
few TRBJ2-6 NA TRBV10-2 CASLRGSGANVLTF TGCGCCAGCCTAAGGGGATCTGGGGCCAACGTCCTGACTTTC
NA TRBJ1-2 NA TRBV7-2 CASSMTETYGYTF TGTGCCAGCAGCATGACAGAGACCTATGGCTACACCTTC
NA TRBJ1-2 NA TRBV7-2 CASSASYHRDGYTF TGTGCCAGCAGCGCCTCATACCACCGGGATGGCTACACCTTC
NA TRBJ1-4 NA TRBV4-1 CASSQDSSGGGTEKLFF TGCGCCAGCAGCCAAGATAGTTCAGGCGGCGGGACCGAAAAACTGTTTTTT
NA TRBJ2-3 TRBD1 TRBV5-1 CASSFVGQGQDTQYF TGCGCCAGCAGCTTCGTCGGACAGGGGCAAGATACGCAGTATTTT
NA TRBJ1-1 TRBD1 TRBV7-2 CASSLTTRGLLNTEAFF TGTGCCAGCAGTCTGACCACCAGGGGGCTACTGAACACTGAAGCTTTCTTT
NA TRBJ2-1 TRBD2 TRBV7-2 CASRKPGLAASEQFF TGTGCCAGCAGAAAACCGGGACTAGCTGCTAGTGAGCAGTTCTTC
NA TRBJ1-1 NA TRBV7-8 CASSTETGGTQAFF TGTGCCAGCAGCACAGAGACGGGAGGGACGCAAGCTTTCTTT
NA TRBJ1-1 TRBD1 TRBV4-1 CASKAPLTGKVNTEAFF TGCGCCAGCAAAGCCCCCTTGACAGGGAAGGTGAACACTGAAGCTTTCTTT
NA TRBJ2-7 NA TRBV30 CAWSGRGLYGEQYF TGTGCCTGGAGTGGTAGGGGTCTCTACGGCGAGCAGTACTTC
NA TRBJ1-6 NA TRBV5-8 CASSLYNSPLHF TGTGCCAGCAGCCTATATAATTCACCCCTCCACTTT
NA TRBJ1-1 NA TRBV30 CAWIRVNTEAFF TGTGCCTGGATACGAGTGAACACTGAAGCTTTCTTT
NA TRBJ2-3 NA TRBV6-2/TRBV6-3 CASSYRGSQGTLTFTTDTQYF TGTGCCAGCAGTTACAGGGGTTCCCAGGGGACCCTCACCTTTACCACAGATACGCAGTATTTT
NA TRBJ1-3 NA TRBV9 CASSVSDGGSGNTIYF TGTGCCAGCAGCGTCAGCGACGGAGGCTCTGGAAACACCATATATTTT
NA TRBJ1-3 NA TRBV12-3/TRBV12-4 CASSPSSGNTIYF TGTGCCAGCAGCCCTAGCTCTGGAAACACCATATATTTT
NA TRBJ1-3 NA TRBV11-2 CASSRSRAGNTIYF TGTGCCAGCAGCCGTAGCAGGGCTGGAAACACCATATATTTT
NA TRBJ2-5 NA TRBV18 CASSPEETQYF TGTGCCAGCTCACCCGAAGAGACCCAGTACTTC
NA TRBJ1-5 NA TRBV18 CASSPGDNQPQHF TGTGCCAGCTCACCGGGAGACAATCAGCCCCAGCATTTT
NA TRBJ2-2 TRBD2 TRBV5-4 CASSFGTTRTGELFF TGTGCCAGCAGCTTCGGGACTACAAGGACCGGGGAGCTGTTTTTT
NA TRBJ2-2 NA TRBV5-6 CASTDREKVTGELFF TGTGCCAGCACGGACCGGGAAAAAGTCACCGGGGAGCTGTTTTTT
NA TRBJ2-7 TRBD2 TRBV28 CASSLSTRTSGRTYEQYF TGTGCCAGCAGTTTGTCTACCCGGACTAGCGGGCGTACCTACGAGCAGTACTTC
NA TRBJ2-1 TRBD2 TRBV9 CASSGYSGINEQFF TGTGCCAGCAGCGGATACAGCGGGATCAATGAGCAGTTCTTC
NA TRBJ2-5 TRBD2 TRBV9 CASSGGGDPQETQYF TGTGCCAGCAGCGGTGGGGGGGATCCCCAAGAGACCCAGTACTTC
NA TRBJ1-3 NA TRBV5-5 CASSLAAGNSGNTIYF TGTGCCAGCAGCTTGGCAGCAGGGAACTCTGGAAACACCATATATTTT
few TRBJ2-7 NA TRBV20-1 CSARGPYEQYF TGCAGTGCGCGGGGGCCCTACGAGCAGTACTTC
NA TRBJ2-7 NA TRBV3-1/TRBV3-2 CASGSRTAEQYF TGTGCCAGTGGCTCTAGAACCGCCGAGCAGTACTTC
NA TRBJ2-1 TRBD1 TRBV5-4 CASSPDRGRANEQFF TGTGCCAGCAGCCCAGACAGGGGGCGTGCGAATGAGCAGTTCTTC
NA TRBJ1-2 TRBD1 TRBV7-9 CASSIEPPDRGRLARGYTF TGTGCCAGCAGCATCGAACCGCCGGACAGGGGACGGTTGGCTAGGGGCTACACCTTC
NA TRBJ2-2 TRBD2 TRBV11-3 CASRSGLGNTGELFF TGTGCCAGCAGATCCGGACTAGGGAACACCGGGGAGCTGTTTTTT
NA TRBJ1-6 NA TRBV30 CAWMGQGFSPLHF TGTGCCTGGATGGGCCAGGGGTTTTCACCCCTCCACTTT
NA TRBJ2-2 NA TRBV19 CASRDFGELFF TGTGCCAGTAGAGACTTCGGGGAGCTGTTTTTT